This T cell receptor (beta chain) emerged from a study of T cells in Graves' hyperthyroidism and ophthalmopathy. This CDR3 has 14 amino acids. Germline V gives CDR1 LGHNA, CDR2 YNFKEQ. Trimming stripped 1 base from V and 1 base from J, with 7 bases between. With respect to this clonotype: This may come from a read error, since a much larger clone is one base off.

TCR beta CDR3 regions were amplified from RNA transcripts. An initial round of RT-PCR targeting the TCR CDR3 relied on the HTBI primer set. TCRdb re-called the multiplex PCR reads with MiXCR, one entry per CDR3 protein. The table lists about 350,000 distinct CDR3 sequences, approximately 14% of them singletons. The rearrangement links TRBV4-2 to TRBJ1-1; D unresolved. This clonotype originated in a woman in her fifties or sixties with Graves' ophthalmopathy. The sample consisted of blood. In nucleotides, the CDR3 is TGTGCCAGCAGCCAAGTCTTTGGGAACACTGAAGCTTTCTTT. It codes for CASSQVFGNTEAFF.